Following are 23 T cell receptor beta chains from one sample sequenced in a study of Ad26.COV2.S vaccination and SARS-CoV-2 variants. Treatment defined: some 19 received Ad26.COV2.S at low or high dose, single or two shots; several received placebo; per-sample allocation not given. Samples came from day 63 after the first vaccine or placebo injection. The repertoire was sequenced with immunoSEQ multiplex PCR; TCRdb's copy has only in-frame clones and lacks some. The table records roughly 240,000 clones, 85% to 90% of them present only once. Material: peripheral blood, obtained in a trial of Ad26.COV2.S vaccine versus placebo. The source of these receptors is a person aged 18 to 59 who received the Ad26.COV2.S COVID-19 vaccine or a placebo.

The chain is built from TRBV12-5 and TRBJ2-1; D ambiguous. Germline CDR1 and CDR2: LGHNT and FRNRAP. With 6 bases removed from V and 6 bases from J, the gap between germline ends came to 6 bases. There are 11 residues in the CDR3. The CDR3 protein is CASGLLNEQFF. Written as DNA, the CDR3 is TGTGCTAGTGGCCTCCTCAATGAGCAGTTCTTC.

The rearrangement joins TRBV2 to TRBJ2-7; perhaps TRBD2 as D (6 bases). Trimming took 3 bases from V and 4 from J, leaving 16 bases between them. This CDR3 comprises 15 residues. CDR1 and CDR2 (germline): SNHLY, FYNNEI. CDR3 coding DNA: TGTGCCAGCAGTGAGTCGTGGGGCGGGAATTACGAGCAGTACTTC. Amino acid sequence: CASSESWGGNYEQYF.

This chain connects TRBV10-3 to TRBJ2-5; either TRBD1 or TRBD2 may supply D (5 bases each). The ends were cut back, 3 bases at V and 5 bases at J, with 13 bases in the middle. The CDR3 totals 14 residues. CDR1 is ENHRY and CDR2 is SYGVKD in the germline V gene. CDR3 amino acids: CAISEAPWGETQYF. CDR3 DNA: TGTGCCATCAGTGAAGCTCCCTGGGGGGAGACCCAGTACTTC.

This chain joins TRBV7-8 and TRBJ2-5; 12 bases align to TRBD2. Germline trimming cut 1 base from V and 5 bases from J; bases unmatched to any gene: 11. Germline lookup yields CDR1 SGHVS and CDR2 FQNEAQ. The CDR3 has 18 amino acids. This chain's CDR3 is CASSLGGLAGGLGETQYF. The CDR3 coding sequence is TGTGCCAGCAGCTTAGGGGGGCTAGCGGGAGGGTTAGGGGAGACCCAGTACTTC. The full variable domain, rest sourced from reference TRBV7-8 and TRBJ2-5, is GAGVSQSPRYKVAKRGQDVALRCDPISGHVSLFWYQQALGQGPEFLTYFQNEAQLDKSGLPSDRFFAERPEGSVSTLKIQRTQQEDSAVYLCASSLGGLAGGLGETQYFGPGTRLLVL.

The chain has TRBV9 and TRBJ2-1; 12 positions match TRBD2. This CDR3 comprises 17 residues. The V gene's germline CDR1 is SGDLS and CDR2 YYNGEE. The V segment lost 3 bases and the J segment 0 bases; nucleotides outside the gene matches: 4. CDR3 protein: CASSGGTSGPSYNEQFF. The DNA for the CDR3 is TGTGCCAGCAGCGGGGGGACTAGCGGGCCCTCCTACAATGAGCAGTTCTTC.

CDR3 DNA sequence: TGTGCCAGCAGCTCCCCCGTGGGGAGGTTAGGGGAAGCTTTCTTT. Translated, it gives CASSSPVGRLGEAFF. The chain is built from TRBV5-4 and TRBJ1-1; D call uncertain. V gave up 3 bases and J gave up 8 bases, with 20 bases separating them. This CDR3 is built from 15 residues. The germline V gene encodes CDR1 SGHNT and CDR2 YYREEE (reference sequence).

This clone is a singleton in its sample. The chain is built from TRBV5-8 and TRBJ2-6, with 8 bases that match TRBD1. Germline trimming cut 4 bases from V and 4 bases from J; bases unmatched to any gene: 7. The CDR3 length is 16 residues. Germline CDR1 is SGHTS and CDR2 is YDEGEE. This chain's CDR3 is CASSPRTGLGANVLTF. CDR3 DNA sequence: TGTGCCAGCAGCCCGCGGACAGGGTTAGGGGCCAACGTCCTGACTTTC.

The J gene is TRBJ2-1, the V gene TRBV5-4, with no clear D. The CDR3 length is 13 residues. Trimming pared 4 bases from V and 8 bases from J, leaving 13 bases between. Germline assignment: CDR1 SGHNT and CDR2 YYREEE (reference sequence). CDR3 residues: CASSPDGLDEQFF. The CDR3 DNA follows: TGTGCCAGCAGCCCGGACGGGTTGGATGAGCAGTTCTTC.

The chain joins TRBV10-1 to TRBJ2-5; D assignment may be TRBD1 or TRBD2 (6 bases each). V lost 3 bases and J lost 1, with 12 bases in between. Germline assignment: CDR1 WNHNN and CDR2 SYGVQD (reference sequence). This CDR3 has 15 amino acids. The CDR3 coding sequence is TGCGCCAGCAGTGAAGGGGGGACGAGCCAAGAGACCCAGTACTTC. Translating it yields CASSEGGTSQETQYF.

The V gene is TRBV5-6, the J gene TRBJ1-1, with D possibly being TRBD1 (6 bases). CDR1 and CDR2 (germline): SGHDT, YYEEEE. V was cut by 1 base and J by 8 bases, with 6 bases left in between. This CDR3 has 11 residues. CDR3 sequence reads: CASSLQGEAFF. The CDR3 DNA is TGTGCCAGCAGCTTGCAGGGGGAAGCTTTCTTT.

The J gene is TRBJ2-5, the V gene TRBV10-3, with 11 bases identical to TRBD2. The CDR3 extends over 17 amino acids. V dropped 11 bases and J dropped 1; count of bases not matched to a gene: 15. Germline V lookup: CDR1 ENHRY, CDR2 SYGVKD. CDR3 coding DNA: TGTGCCGCCCGGGGGGGTAGCGGGAGGGCCCGCCAAGAGACCCAGTACTTC. Translation: CAARGGSGRARQETQYF.

The rearrangement uses TRBV5-6 and TRBJ2-5; TRBD2 aligns across 8 bases. Germline V gene data show CDR1 as SGHDT and CDR2 as YYEEEE. V gave up 0 bases and J gave up 0 bases; unmatched junction bases: 1. CDR3 size: 15 residues. CDR3 DNA sequence: TGTGCCAGCAGCTTGGGGCGGGGGGACCAAGAGACCCAGTACTTC. This codes for CASSLGRGDQETQYF. The full variable domain, in which reference TRBV5-6 and TRBJ2-5 provide the parts outside the CDR3, is DAGVTQSPTHLIKTRGQQVTLRCSPKSGHDTVSWYQQALGQGPQFIFQYYEEEERQRGNFPDRFSGHQFPNYSSELNVNALLLGDSALYLCASSLGRGDQETQYFGPGTRLLVL.

This chain uses TRBV11-2 with TRBJ2-3; TRBD2 matches at 8 bases. The germline gives CDR1 SGHAT, CDR2 FQNNGV. The CDR3 extends over 17 amino acids. V was clipped by 4 bases and J by 3 bases; unmatched bases: 12. The CDR3 bases are TGTGCCAGCAGCTCATGGGGGCGGGAGGTGGGTACAGATACGCAGTATTTT. Translated: CASSSWGREVGTDTQYF.

The chain is built from TRBV19 and TRBJ1-5, with a tentative D call TRBD1 (5 bases). Per the germline V gene, CDR1 is LNHDA and CDR2 is SQIVND (reference sequence). The CDR3 sequence is 14 residues long. Deletions cut 3 bases from V and 4 bases from J, with 10 bases between. Here the CDR3 reads CASSIQGANQPQHF. The CDR3 DNA reads TGTGCCAGTAGTATTCAGGGAGCGAATCAGCCCCAGCATTTT.

The chain recombines TRBV10-1 with TRBJ2-2, with 9 bases fitting TRBD1. J was trimmed by 7 bases and V by 6 bases; bases with no gene match: 12. This CDR3 comprises 16 residues. Germline CDR1 reads WNHNN; CDR2 reads SYGVQD (reference sequence). CDR3 protein: CASSAGTGRGSGELFF. CDR3 bases: TGCGCCAGCAGCGCGGGGACAGGGAGGGGAAGCGGGGAGCTGTTTTTT.

This clone was observed a handful of times. This chain uses TRBV7-2 with TRBJ1-2; D is unclear. The CDR3 runs 13 residues. CDR1 and CDR2 from the germline V gene are SGHTA and FQGNSA. The germline V and J ends were trimmed by 4 bases and 8 bases, with 14 bases remaining between them. CDR3 protein: CASSSLLTGGYTF. The CDR3, as DNA: TGTGCCAGCAGCTCACTCCTGACGGGCGGCTACACCTTC.

V gene TRBV19 combines with J gene TRBJ2-7; TRBD1 aligns across 7 bases. The CDR3 contains 14 residues. V was pared by 4 bases and J by 5 bases, with 8 bases of the junction left unmatched. Looked up from germline, CDR1 is LNHDA and CDR2 is SQIVND (reference sequence). In nucleotides, the CDR3 is TGTGCCAGTAGTACCCGACAGGGTTGGGACGAGCAGTACTTC. Encoded protein: CASSTRQGWDEQYF.

On this clone: Its ends do not fully match the called genes, so a read error is possible. The DNA of the CDR3 is TGCAGTGCTAGTCTGGGGCAGGGCCTCTACTTT. This sequence encodes CSASLGQGLYF. V usage is TRBV20-1 and J usage is TRBJ1-3; D possibly corresponds to TRBD1 (5 bases). The CDR3 is 11 residues long. The germline V gene encodes CDR1 DFQATT and CDR2 SNEGSKA (reference sequence).

The chain has TRBV10-2 and TRBJ1-2; 8 bases line up with TRBD1. The CDR3 length is 16 residues. Germline V gene lookup returns CDR1 WSHSY and CDR2 SAAADI. The V segment lost 0 bases and the J segment 6 bases; nucleotides outside the gene matches: 9. The CDR3 spells CASSESQGARMDGYTF. The DNA of the CDR3 is TGCGCCAGCAGTGAGTCCCAGGGGGCGCGAATGGATGGCTACACCTTC.

V usage is TRBV4-3 and J usage is TRBJ1-1, with a possible D match to TRBD1 (6 bases). Germline V gene lookup returns CDR1 LGHNA and CDR2 YSLEER. This CDR3 is 15 amino acids long. V lost 3 bases and J 1 base, leaving 12 bases between the germline ends. DNA of the CDR3: TGCGCCAGCAGCCATGCAGAGGGGGGGAACACTGAAGCTTTCTTT. Protein product: CASSHAEGGNTEAFF.

This clone showed up just once. The chain carries TRBV10-3 and TRBJ2-5, with D possibly being TRBD2 (6 bases). Trimming removed 2 bases at V and 5 bases at J, with 18 bases between. Germline CDR1 and CDR2: ENHRY and SYGVKD. The CDR3 contains 16 residues. The CDR3 protein is CAISEDGDLAGETQYF. As DNA, the CDR3 is TGTGCCATCAGTGAGGACGGGGACCTCGCGGGGGAGACCCAGTACTTC.

This chain connects TRBV6-1 to TRBJ2-7; D perhaps matches TRBD1 (6 bases). V lost 2 bases and J lost 7, with 18 bases in between. Germline V gene sequence: CDR1 MNHNS, CDR2 SASEGT. This CDR3 has 15 amino acids. The chain's CDR3 is CASSERVYGQGEQYF. The DNA of the CDR3 is TGTGCCAGCAGTGAAAGGGTCTATGGCCAGGGGGAGCAGTACTTC.

The V gene is TRBV5-6, the J gene TRBJ1-1; 8 bases align to TRBD1. The germline V gene encodes CDR1 SGHDT and CDR2 YYEEEE. Losses at the gene ends were 2 bases for V and 3 bases for J; bases not matched to a gene: 9. The CDR3 sequence is 16 residues long. The CDR3 loop reads CASSFDRGGLDTEAFF. The CDR3 bases are TGTGCCAGCAGCTTTGACAGGGGAGGGCTTGACACTGAAGCTTTCTTT. The complete variable domain, with remaining parts taken from reference TRBV5-6 and TRBJ1-1, reads DAGVTQSPTHLIKTRGQQVTLRCSPKSGHDTVSWYQQALGQGPQFIFQYYEEEERQRGNFPDRFSGHQFPNYSSELNVNALLLGDSALYLCASSFDRGGLDTEAFFGQGTRLTVV.